The TCR beta chain under discussion was sequenced for a study of shared clonotypes between healthy human individuals. General observations from the study: There were few donors, and this limited the genetic and exposure-history diversity represented.

This clone was picked up one time. What it binds is unknown. At the deep level, the assay was run. Methods used by the authors: Junction-only sequences without quality scores were provided by ImmunoSEQ, so filtering was different. Libraries were prepared by immunoSEQ multiplex PCR; TCRdb keeps only in-frame clonotypes and omits some of them. That table gives V, J and clone size, and the DNA gave D and trimming. The sample has millions of clones; just over 90% are singletons. Donors were Caucasian adults residing in Nashville, Tennessee, USA. The sequence was collected from a man between 18 and 35 years old in good health. Some clones in this sample may be carry-over from other donors' samples. The sample consisted of naive CD4+ T cells from PBMCs. Regarding subset: CD45RA+ positively selected.

The CDR3 loop reads CSVTQGYSNQPQHF. DNA of the CDR3: TGCAGCGTTACCCAGGGCTATAGCAATCAGCCCCAGCATTTT. The V gene is TRBV29-1, the J gene TRBJ1-5; tentatively, D is TRBD1 (5 bases). Germline V lookup: CDR1 SQVTM, CDR2 ANQGSEA. This CDR3 spans 14 amino acids. Trimming took off 5 bases at V and 0 bases at J, with 11 bases between the two ends.